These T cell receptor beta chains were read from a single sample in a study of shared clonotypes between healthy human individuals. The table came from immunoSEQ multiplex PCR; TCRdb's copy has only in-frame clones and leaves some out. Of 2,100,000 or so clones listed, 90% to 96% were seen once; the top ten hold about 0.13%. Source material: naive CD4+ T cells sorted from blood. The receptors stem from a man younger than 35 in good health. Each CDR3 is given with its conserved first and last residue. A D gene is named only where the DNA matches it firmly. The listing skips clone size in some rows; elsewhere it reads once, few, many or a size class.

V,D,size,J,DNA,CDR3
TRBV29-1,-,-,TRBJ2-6,TGCAGCGGATACGAGGCGGGGGCCAACGTCCTGACTTTC,CSGYEAGANVLTF
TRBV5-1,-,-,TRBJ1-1,TGCGCCAGCAGCCCCCAGACAGTGGTAAACACTGAAGCTTTCTTT,CASSPQTVVNTEAFF
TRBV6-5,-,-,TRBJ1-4,TGTGCCAGCAGTTACGGGGTGGGTGAAAAACTGTTTTTT,CASSYGVGEKLFF
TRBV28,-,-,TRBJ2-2,TGTGCCAGCAGTTTATTACAGAACACCGGGGAGCTGTTTTTT,CASSLLQNTGELFF
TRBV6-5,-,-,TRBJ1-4,TGTGCCAGCACCCGCAGGGAGGGTGAAAAACTGTTTTTT,CASTRREGEKLFF
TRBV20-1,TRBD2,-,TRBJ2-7,TGCAGTGCTGAGGCGGGAGTCGAGCAGTACTTC,CSAEAGVEQYF
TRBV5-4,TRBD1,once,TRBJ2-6,TGTGCCAGCAGCCTCGACAGGGCTGGGGCCAACGTCCTGACTTTC,CASSLDRAGANVLTF
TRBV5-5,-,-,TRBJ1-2,TGTGCCAGCAGCTGGCTAGGTAGGGAGGTCTCCTATGGCTACACCTTC,CASSWLGREVSYGYTF
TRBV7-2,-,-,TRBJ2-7,TGTGCCAGCAGCTTTGGGGGGCGGGGTCCCTACGAGCAGTACTTC,CASSFGGRGPYEQYF
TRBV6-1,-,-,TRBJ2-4,TGTGCCAGCAGTGACAACCGACCTCAGGGGAAACTAGCCAAAAACATTCAGTACTTC,CASSDNRPQGKLAKNIQYF
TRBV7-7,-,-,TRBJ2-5,TGTGCTAGCAGCTTAAATACGCAAGAGACCCAGTACTTC,CASSLNTQETQYF
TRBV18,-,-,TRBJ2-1,TGTGCCAGCTCCGGTGGGGGATACAATGAGCAGTTCTTC,CASSGGGYNEQFF
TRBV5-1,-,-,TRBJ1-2,TGCGCCAGCAGTTTACAGATGGCGGACTATGGCTACACCTTC,CASSLQMADYGYTF
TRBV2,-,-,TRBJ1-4,TGTGCCAGCATCGACAGCCATAATGAAAAACTGTTTTTT,CASIDSHNEKLFF
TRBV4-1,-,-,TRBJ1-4,TGCGCCAGCAGCCGACTCATGGGGGGGCTAGAAACTAATGAAAAACTGTTTTTT,CASSRLMGGLETNEKLFF
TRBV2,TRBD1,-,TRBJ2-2,TGTGCCAGCAGTCGACAGGGGAACGGGGAGCTGTTTTTT,CASSRQGNGELFF
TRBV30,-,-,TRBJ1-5,TGTGCCTGGAGTGTAGGGCCCACCGGCAATCAGCCCCAGCATTTT,CAWSVGPTGNQPQHF
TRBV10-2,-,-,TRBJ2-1,TGCGCCAGCAGTGATGGTAGCCTTTCCCCCCCTGAGCAGTTCTTC,CASSDGSLSPPEQFF
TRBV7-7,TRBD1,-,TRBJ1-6,TGTGCTAGCAGCTTAGCGGGACAGAATTCACCCCTCCACTTT,CASSLAGQNSPLHF
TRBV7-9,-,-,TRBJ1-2,TGTGCCAGCAGCTTAAGGGCAGGGGCCCAATATGACGGCTACACCTTC,CASSLRAGAQYDGYTF
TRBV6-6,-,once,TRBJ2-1,TGTGCCAGCAGTTACTCGAGACTAATGAGGAATGAGCAGTTCTTC,CASSYSRLMRNEQFF
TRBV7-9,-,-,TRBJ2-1,TGTGCCAGCAGCTTAGATGGGAATGAGCAGTTCTTC,CASSLDGNEQFF
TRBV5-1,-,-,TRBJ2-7,TGCGCCAGTAGACAGGACTCCTACGAGCAGTACTTC,CASRQDSYEQYF
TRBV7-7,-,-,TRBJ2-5,TGTGCTAGCAGCTCACTAGTAGGGGAGACCCAGTACTTC,CASSSLVGETQYF
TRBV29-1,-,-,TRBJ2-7,TGCAGCGTTGAACTGTCAAGTGGGGGGTGGGAGCAGTACTTC,CSVELSSGGWEQYF
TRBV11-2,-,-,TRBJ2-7,TGTGCCAGCAGCACCTACCGGGGGAGCGGCAACGAGCAGTACTTC,CASSTYRGSGNEQYF
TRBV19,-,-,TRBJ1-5,TGTGCCAGTAGTATGCGAGGGAACGGCAATCAGCCCCAGCATTTT,CASSMRGNGNQPQHF
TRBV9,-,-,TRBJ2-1,TGTGCCAGCAGCGTAGGCGCGGGCCTCGTCGGGAATGAGCAGTTCTTC,CASSVGAGLVGNEQFF